These 27 T cell receptor beta chains share one sample of origin, sequenced in a study of T cell responses to AZD1222 COVID-19 vaccine. Libraries were prepared by immunoSEQ multiplex PCR; TCRdb keeps only in-frame clonotypes and omits some of them. The data contain around 97,000 clones, about nine tenths of them seen just once; the ten biggest clones take up about 48%. This sample comprised peripheral blood, obtained on day 0 of AZD1222 vaccination. These receptors came from an adult in good health.

This chain uses TRBV7-9 with TRBJ1-1; unclear D gene. Germline values: CDR1 SEHNR, CDR2 FQNEAQ (reference sequence). This CDR3 has 13 residues. V was clipped by 4 bases and J by 1 base, with 7 bases between them. The CDR3 bases are TGTGCCAGCAGCTGGGCGGCGAACACTGAAGCTTTCTTT. Translation: CASSWAANTEAFF.

J is TRBJ2-7 and V is TRBV3-1 (or the pseudogene TRBV3-2); a possible D gene is TRBD1 (5 bases). CDR3 length equals 12 residues. Germline CDR1 reads LGHDT; CDR2 reads YNNKEL (reference sequence). V was shortened by 0 bases and J by 8 bases, with 8 bases between the two germline ends. CDR3 residues: CASSQDPGKQYF. The CDR3 nucleotides read TGTGCCAGCAGCCAAGATCCAGGGAAGCAGTACTTC.

The chain joins TRBV11-1 to TRBJ1-4; 8 bases fit TRBD1. CDR3 length: 14 amino acids. Germline trimming cut 5 bases from V and 7 bases from J; bases unmatched to any gene: 6. Germline-derived CDR1 and CDR2 are SGHAT and FQDESV (reference sequence). Here the CDR3 reads CASSQDRAGEKLFF. The CDR3 coding sequence is TGTGCCAGCAGCCAGGACAGGGCAGGTGAAAAACTGTTTTTT.

The chain employs TRBV6-5 and TRBJ1-6; 9 bases align to TRBD1. The ends lost 6 bases at V and 6 bases at J; junction bases unmatched: 3. Germline-derived CDR1 and CDR2 are MNHEY and SVGAGI. This CDR3 is 14 amino acids long. This CDR3 is CASSWTGVNSPLHF. The DNA of the CDR3 is TGTGCCAGCAGCTGGACAGGGGTTAATTCACCCCTCCACTTT.

This clone was observed a single time. The chain combines TRBV28 with TRBJ1-2; D is unclear. The length of the CDR3 is 15 residues. Trimming left V 4 bases short and J 8 bases short, with 20 bases between. Germline CDR1 MDHEN, CDR2 SYDVKM. The CDR3 spells CASSSPPEPRKGYTF. The CDR3 bases are TGTGCCAGCAGTTCCCCTCCTGAGCCTCGTAAGGGCTACACCTTC.

The gene calls are TRBV5-1 and TRBJ2-5, with TRBD2 as a possible D gene (5 bases). The V gene's germline CDR1 is SGHRS and CDR2 YFSETQ. The CDR3 totals 15 residues. V was clipped by 0 bases and J by 4 bases, with 13 bases between them. CDR3 residues: CASSLVRERGETQYF. In DNA form, the CDR3 reads TGCGCCAGCAGCTTGGTTAGGGAACGGGGAGAGACCCAGTACTTC.

This clone was recorded only once. The chain is built from TRBV27 and TRBJ2-1, with TRBD2 identical over 11 bases. V was clipped by 2 bases and J by 6 bases; unmatched bases: 6. From germline, CDR1 is MNHEY and CDR2 SMNVEV (reference sequence). The CDR3 is 16 residues long. CDR3 in amino acids: CASSLELAGAFNEQFF. DNA for the CDR3: TGTGCCAGCAGTTTAGAACTAGCGGGAGCATTCAATGAGCAGTTCTTC.

The CDR3 here is CATSGPVTSGANVLTF. The CDR3 DNA reads TGTGCCACCAGCGGGCCAGTGACCTCTGGGGCCAACGTCCTGACTTTC. The chain recombines TRBV15 with TRBJ2-6; unclear D gene. Germline CDR1 LNHNV, CDR2 YYDKDF (reference sequence). The CDR3 is 16 residues long. Trimming removed 5 bases at V and 0 bases at J, with 11 bases between. The whole variable domain, remainder taken from reference TRBV15 and TRBJ2-6, is DAMVIQNPRYQVTQFGKPVTLSCSQTLNHNVMYWYQQKSSQAPKLLFHYYDKDFNNEADTPDNFQSRRPNTSFCFLDIRSPGLGDTAMYLCATSGPVTSGANVLTFGAGSRLTVL.

V usage is TRBV18 and J usage is TRBJ2-7, with 7 bases identical to TRBD1. Germline V CDR1 and CDR2: KGHSH, LQKENI. The CDR3 totals 14 residues. Trimming took 4 bases from V and 3 from J; bases not matched to a gene: 6. In DNA form, the CDR3 reads TGTGCCAGCTCACGGGACAGATTATTCTACGAGCAGTACTTC. Translating it yields CASSRDRLFYEQYF.

J is TRBJ1-5 and V is TRBV30; 7 nucleotides line up with TRBD1. This CDR3 has 16 residues. V dropped 4 bases and J dropped 2; count of bases not matched to a gene: 11. The V gene's germline CDR1 is GTSNPN and CDR2 SVGIG (reference sequence). The CDR3 reads CAWTLPGQSGNQPQHF. DNA of the CDR3: TGTGCCTGGACCCTCCCGGGACAGTCGGGCAATCAGCCCCAGCATTTT.

This chain joins TRBV5-4 and TRBJ1-4; TRBD1 might be the D (5 bases). V was cut by 2 bases and J by 5 bases, with 13 bases left in between. Germline loops: CDR1 SGHNT, CDR2 YYREEE (reference sequence). The CDR3 has 15 amino acids. The DNA of the CDR3 is TGTGCCAGCAGCTTAGGGCCCGGGGGGAATGAAAAACTGTTTTTT. Its translation is CASSLGPGGNEKLFF.

The rearrangement links TRBV5-1 to TRBJ2-1, with TRBD2 matching over 11 bases. With V trimmed by 4 bases and J by 8 bases, 11 bases remained unmatched. The CDR3 is 16 amino acids. Germline V gives CDR1 SGHRS, CDR2 YFSETQ. The CDR3 protein is CASSDELAGVPDEQFF. The CDR3 region has the DNA TGCGCCAGCAGCGATGAACTAGCGGGAGTTCCCGATGAGCAGTTCTTC.

V gene TRBV3-1 (or the pseudogene TRBV3-2) combines with J gene TRBJ1-2, with D unclear. V was shortened by 5 bases and J by 1 base, with 14 bases between the two germline ends. Per the germline V gene, CDR1 is LGHDT and CDR2 is YNNKEL (reference sequence). CDR3 length: 15 residues. CDR3 protein: CASSTLGENNYGYTF. The CDR3 DNA reads TGTGCCAGCAGCACCCTGGGAGAGAATAACTATGGCTACACCTTC.

V gene TRBV5-1 combines with J gene TRBJ2-6, with D hard to call. The CDR3 totals 16 residues. Germline lookup yields CDR1 SGHRS and CDR2 YFSETQ. V dropped 0 bases and J dropped 1 base, with 8 bases sitting between them. The CDR3 region has the DNA TGCGCCAGCAGCTTGGGGTCCTCTTCTGGGGCCAACGTCCTGACTTTC. This codes for CASSLGSSSGANVLTF.

V usage is TRBV11-3 and J usage is TRBJ2-1; 14 bases match TRBD2. CDR1 and CDR2 from the germline V gene are SGHNT and YENEEA. The length of the CDR3 is 13 residues. Trimming removed 8 bases from V and 9 bases from J; junction bases left unmatched: 3. The CDR3 region is CASGTSGSGEQFF. The CDR3 bases are TGTGCCAGCGGGACTAGCGGGAGTGGTGAGCAGTTCTTC.

The rearrangement uses TRBV11-1 and TRBJ2-5; D remains unclear. V was shortened by 1 base and J by 2 bases, with 14 bases between the two germline ends. Germline V lookup: CDR1 SGHAT, CDR2 FQDESV (reference sequence). The CDR3 runs to 16 residues. CDR3 protein: CASSLGWSDGQETQYF. The CDR3 coding sequence is TGTGCCAGCAGCTTAGGGTGGTCCGACGGTCAAGAGACCCAGTACTTC. Variable domain in full (rest from reference TRBV11-1 and TRBJ2-5): EAEVAQSPRYKITEKSQAVAFWCDPISGHATLYWYRQILGQGPELLVQFQDESVVDDSQLPKDRFSAERLKGVDSTLKIQPAELGDSAMYLCASSLGWSDGQETQYFGPGTRLLVL.

The V call is TRBV2, the J call TRBJ2-7; 10 positions agree with TRBD1. The CDR3 extends over 17 amino acids. V was clipped by 6 bases and J by 2 bases; unmatched bases: 13. Germline CDR1 SNHLY, CDR2 FYNNEI. CDR3 DNA sequence: TGTGCCAGCAGCGGCTCTGTGGGACAGGGGAGGCCCTACGAGCAGTACTTC. This encodes CASSGSVGQGRPYEQYF.

This chain uses TRBV19 with TRBJ2-7, with 8 bases matching TRBD1. Germline CDR1 LNHDA, CDR2 SQIVND (reference sequence). CDR3 size: 15 residues. Unmatched junction bases numbered 6, after V lost 5 bases and J lost 0 bases. CDR3 residues: CASSFDRGLSYEQYF. The CDR3 DNA is TGTGCCAGTAGTTTCGACAGGGGCCTCTCCTACGAGCAGTACTTC.

The chain couples TRBV27 to TRBJ2-7; 10 bases agree with TRBD2. CDR3 length equals 14 residues. Germline loops: CDR1 MNHEY, CDR2 SMNVEV (reference sequence). Trimming removed 6 bases from V and 2 bases from J; junction bases left unmatched: 4. The DNA for the CDR3 is TGTGCCAGCAGGGGACTAGCGAGGACCTACGAGCAGTACTTC. Protein product: CASRGLARTYEQYF.

J is TRBJ2-5 and V is TRBV28, with D possibly called TRBD1 or TRBD2 (6 bases each). The CDR3 is 15 residues long. CDR1 and CDR2 (germline): MDHEN, SYDVKM. The V end lost 4 bases, the J end lost 4 bases, and 16 bases lay between the germline ends. This CDR3 reads CASSSSPRGLETQYF. CDR3 sequence (DNA): TGTGCCAGCAGTTCCTCGCCCCGGGGGCTAGAGACCCAGTACTTC.

This clone was observed a single time. This sequence joins TRBV7-7 and TRBJ2-5; TRBD1 aligns across 8 bases. The V gene end was trimmed by 4 bases and the J gene end by 4 bases; junction bases not matched to a gene: 2. The CDR3 consists of 13 residues. Germline CDR1 is SSHAT and CDR2 is FNYEAQ (reference sequence). CDR3 amino acids: CASSYGQGETQYF. CDR3 bases: TGTGCCAGCAGCTACGGACAGGGAGAGACCCAGTACTTC.

The genes are TRBV20-1 and TRBJ2-7, with D hard to call. The CDR3 loop spans 11 amino acids. Germline assignment: CDR1 DFQATT and CDR2 SNEGSKA (reference sequence). The V gene lost 6 bases and the J gene lost 0 bases, with 6 bases spanning the gap. For the CDR3, the DNA is TGCAGTGCGCGGACCTCCTACGAGCAGTACTTC. Encoded protein: CSARTSYEQYF.

This clone was observed a few times. The chain carries TRBV15 and TRBJ1-1; D is ambiguous. This CDR3 has 14 residues. Trimming took 8 bases from V and 5 from J, leaving 18 bases between them. CDR1 and CDR2 (germline): LNHNV, YYDKDF (reference sequence). The CDR3 DNA reads as TGTGCCACCTCGGCAGGCCGACGAGGGACTGAAGCTTTCTTT. As protein: CATSAGRRGTEAFF. Full variable domain (remainder filled in from reference TRBV15 and TRBJ1-1): DAMVIQNPRYQVTQFGKPVTLSCSQTLNHNVMYWYQQKSSQAPKLLFHYYDKDFNNEADTPDNFQSRRPNTSFCFLDIRSPGLGDTAMYLCATSAGRRGTEAFFGQGTRLTVV.

This clone was recorded a few times. The chain carries TRBV27 and TRBJ2-5, with 9 bases matching TRBD1. J gave up 4 bases and V 3 bases, and 3 bases lay outside the gene matches. This CDR3 is built from 14 residues. CDR1 is MNHEY, CDR2 SMNVEV, per germline (reference sequence). The CDR3 nucleotides read TGTGCCAGCAGTTTCGAGACAGGGGGAGAGACCCAGTACTTC. As protein: CASSFETGGETQYF.

The V gene is TRBV5-1, the J gene TRBJ1-6, with TRBD1 as a possible D gene (6 bases). The CDR3 runs to 15 residues. CDR1 is SGHRS, CDR2 YFSETQ, per germline. Trimming stripped 3 bases from V and 2 bases from J, with 9 bases between. The CDR3 reads CASSSTGPYNSPLHF. CDR3 in DNA: TGCGCCAGCAGCTCCACAGGGCCCTATAATTCACCCCTCCACTTT.

V usage is TRBV10-2 and J usage is TRBJ2-5; D is perhaps TRBD2 (6 bases). Trimming shortened V by 3 bases and J by 7 bases, and 15 bases separated the two germline ends. Germline V gives CDR1 WSHSY, CDR2 SAAADI. This CDR3 contains 14 residues. The CDR3: CASSETGSRGTQYF. The DNA of the CDR3 is TGCGCCAGCAGTGAAACGGGCTCGCGGGGGACCCAGTACTTC.

The chain joins TRBV29-1 to TRBJ2-5; 8 bases are a match to TRBD2. The CDR3 contains 13 residues. Germline V gene sequence: CDR1 SQVTM, CDR2 ANQGSEA. V gave up 8 bases and J gave up 5 bases; unmatched junction bases: 10. CDR3 bases: TGCAGCTCCCGGGACTCGGGGGGGGAGACCCAGTACTTC. Residues: CSSRDSGGETQYF.